Sequencing of this TCR beta chain was carried out in a study of T cells in Graves' hyperthyroidism and ophthalmopathy. Only a few counts were recorded for this clonotype. Antigen specificity is unknown. Overall study results and limits: Most thyroid clonotypes with frequency above 0.001 were detected in blood.

This CDR3 has 12 amino acids. The V end was cut by 7 bases, the J end by 5 bases, with 12 bases between. CDR1 and CDR2 from the germline V gene are SNHLY and FYNNEI. The investigators amplified TCR beta CDR3 regions from RNA transcripts. The TCR CDR3 first-round RT-PCR relied on the HTBI primer set. TCRdb independently ran MiXCR on the multiplex PCR reads; one entry per CDR3 protein. The sample shows about 350,000 distinct CDR3 sequences, 15% to 20% of them seen only once. The clonotype comes from a woman between 40 and 50 years old with Graves' ophthalmopathy. Material for sequencing was blood. The chain joins TRBV2 to TRBJ2-7; D remains unclear. The CDR3 nucleotides read TGTGCCAGCACCGAATCCCCCCACGAGCAGTACTTC. Translation: CASTESPHEQYF.